This T cell receptor beta chain derives from a study of regulatory T cells in long-lasting Graves disease. In the study overall: Persistence in Graves' disease required over 5 years of antithyroid drugs plus positive TSH receptor antibodies. Study outcomes and limitations: Owing to a sample size that was small, accuracy may have been reduced.

Sample time point: persistent/refractory GD, antithyroid drugs over 5 years with positive TRAb. Extracted PBMC RNA gave rise to the TCR library. Recruitment took place at an endocrinology department in Xi'an, China. TCR beta libraries were built with iRepertoire HTBI primers and Arm-PCR of CDR3 regions. MiXCR, applied by TCRdb to the multiplex PCR reads, yields one record per CDR3 protein. Here the sample spans a few hundred thousand distinct CDR3 sequences, less than 25% being singletons. This CDR3 comprises 14 residues. The germline V and J ends were trimmed by 4 bases and 5 bases, with 14 bases remaining between them. Germline CDR1 reads SQVTM; CDR2 reads ANQGSEA. Details on this clonotype: Its antigen is not identified.

The TCR originated in a female donor with Graves disease. V usage is TRBV29-1 and J usage is TRBJ2-2, with a possible D match to TRBD1 (5 bases). The sequenced sample was peripheral blood mononuclear cells (PBMCs), obtained when the disease was refractory, from a patient treated with antithyroid drugs. The CDR3 region is CSVAVQGWTGELFF. In nucleotides, the CDR3 is TGCAGCGTTGCAGTCCAGGGATGGACCGGGGAGCTGTTTTTT.